Shown below are 6 T cell receptor beta chains from a single sample sequenced in a study of blood T cell repertoires in COVID-19. Measured with immunoSEQ multiplex PCR; TCRdb has only the in-frame clones, and not every one. Here the sample spans 84,000 or so clones, roughly four fifths being singletons. Sequenced input: peripheral blood. The receptors here all came from a woman over 75 with acute or convalescent COVID-19.

This rearrangement joins TRBV7-9 to TRBJ2-2; 8 bases align to TRBD2. The trim removed 1 base at V and 3 bases at J, leaving 1 base unmatched. There are 15 residues in the CDR3. Germline CDR1 reads SEHNR; CDR2 reads FQNEAQ (reference sequence). This CDR3 reads CASSLGAGDTGELFF. The CDR3 nucleotides read TGTGCCAGCAGCTTAGGAGCGGGGGACACCGGGGAGCTGTTTTTT.

The chain recombines TRBV6-5 with TRBJ2-7, with TRBD1 identical over 9 bases. Looked up from germline, CDR1 is MNHEY and CDR2 is SVGAGI. This CDR3 comprises 14 residues. Trimming removed 7 bases from V and 4 bases from J; junction bases left unmatched: 8. CDR3 coding DNA: TGTGCCAGCACGACCGGGACAGGGTCATACGAGCAGTACTTC. It encodes CASTTGTGSYEQYF.

The chain employs TRBV6-5 and TRBJ1-2, with D tentatively TRBD1 (6 bases). Trimming shortened V by 6 bases and J by 4 bases, and 12 bases separated the two germline ends. CDR1 and CDR2 (germline): MNHEY, SVGAGI. The CDR3 totals 13 residues. CDR3 nucleotides: TGTGCCAGCAGATTAGACAGGACCTATGGCTACACCTTC. Encoded protein: CASRLDRTYGYTF.

The J gene is TRBJ1-2, the V gene TRBV5-1; D uncertain. This CDR3 comprises 14 residues. Trimming took off 4 bases at V and 6 bases at J, with 16 bases between the two ends. Germline V lookup: CDR1 SGHRS, CDR2 YFSETQ. CDR3 sequence: CASSLGEEANGYTF. CDR3 DNA: TGCGCCAGCAGCCTGGGTGAGGAGGCTAATGGCTACACCTTC.

This chain links TRBV4-1 with TRBJ2-7; weak D call: TRBD1 (6 bases). This CDR3 has 14 amino acids. The V gene's germline CDR1 is MGHRA and CDR2 YSYEKL. Trimming took off 3 bases at V and 2 bases at J, with 11 bases between the two ends. CDR3 DNA: TGCGCCAGCAGCCACCCAACAGGGCCCTACGAGCAGTACTTC. It yields the protein CASSHPTGPYEQYF.

V is TRBV7-9 and J is TRBJ2-2; 8 bases line up with TRBD2. CDR1 and CDR2 from the germline V gene are SEHNR and FQNEAQ (reference sequence). The CDR3 has 16 amino acids. V was pared by 5 bases and J by 5 bases, with 10 bases of the junction left unmatched. CDR3: CASSPSGGGATGELFF. Written as DNA, the CDR3 is TGTGCCAGCAGCCCCTCGGGAGGGGGGGCGACCGGGGAGCTGTTTTTT. The whole variable domain, filled in from reference TRBV7-9 and TRBJ2-2, reads DTGVSQNPRHKITKRGQNVTFRCDPISEHNRLYWYRQTLGQGPEFLTYFQNEAQLEKSRLLSDRFSAERPKGSFSTLEIQRTEQGDSAMYLCASSPSGGGATGELFFGEGSRLTVL.